This T cell receptor beta chain was sequenced in a study of lymphopenia after photon versus proton radiotherapy. The study, taken as a whole, reports: Oligoclonal CD8+ Temra expansion after nadir drove photon patients' diversity drop.

The length of the CDR3 is 14 residues. Germline loops: CDR1 SGHRS, CDR2 YFSETQ. V was pared by 2 bases and J by 1 base, with 9 bases between. Worth noting for this clone: Its target is unknown.

The assay was immunoSEQ multiplex PCR, and TCRdb's table has in-frame clones only and misses some. Of some 41,000 clones in the sample, more than 75% are singletons; the top ten hold under 3.5%. This sample comprised peripheral blood, obtained from a patient treated with photon-based radiotherapy. This receptor was taken from a man aged 50-59 years with gastric cancer. The chain is built from TRBV5-1 and TRBJ2-5; D gene ambiguous. CDR3 in DNA: TGCGCCAGCAGCTTCGGTACAGTCCAAGAGACCCAGTACTTC. Residues: CASSFGTVQETQYF.